The 26 T cell receptor beta chains presented below share a single source sample, sequenced in a study of somatic mutations in cytotoxic T cells in rheumatoid arthritis. Clones were read by immunoSEQ multiplex PCR, and TCRdb kept only the in-frame ones, dropping some. The data hold about 15,000 clones, with approximately 90% observed a single time. Sequenced: CD4+ T cells sorted from blood. Receptors were obtained from a man between 65 and 85 years old with rheumatoid arthritis.

This clone was counted only a few times. The chain recombines TRBV6-1 with TRBJ1-6; the D is unclear. The CDR3 is 16 amino acids. V was cut by 2 bases and J by 7 bases, with 15 bases left in between. Per the germline V gene, CDR1 is MNHNS and CDR2 is SASEGT. CDR3 amino acids: CASSEYLGRSNSPLHF. The CDR3 nucleotides read TGTGCCAGCAGTGAATACCTTGGCAGGTCCAATTCACCCCTCCACTTT.

This chain connects TRBV5-1 to TRBJ2-5; TRBD2 aligns across 11 bases. The germline V gene has CDR1 SGHRS and CDR2 YFSETQ. The CDR3 has 18 residues. V gave up 0 bases and J gave up 1 base; unmatched junction bases: 8. The chain's CDR3 is CASSLVPSGGTIQETQYF. The CDR3 DNA follows: TGCGCCAGCAGCTTGGTCCCTAGCGGGGGGACTATCCAAGAGACCCAGTACTTC.

The J gene is TRBJ1-1, the V gene TRBV18; 10 bases line up with TRBD1. Germline CDR1 is KGHSH and CDR2 is LQKENI. The CDR3 is made up of 15 amino acids. J lost 8 bases, V lost 3 bases, and 9 bases had no gene match. The CDR3 nucleotides are TGTGCCAGCTCACCGGAGACAGGGGGCGGAAGGGAAGCTTTCTTT. Translation: CASSPETGGGREAFF.

The rearrangement joins TRBV2 to TRBJ2-5; 10 bases map to TRBD2. The J call may be faulty, since TRBJ2-7 better matches the DNA end. Looked up from germline, CDR1 is SNHLY and CDR2 is FYNNEI. The CDR3 contains 14 residues. This CDR3 reads CASSLAGGAYEQYF. The CDR3 DNA is TGTGCCAGCAGTTTAGCGGGGGGCGCCTACGAGCAGTACTTC.

The V call is TRBV6-5, the J call TRBJ2-1; D is ambiguous. V lost 0 bases to trimming and J lost 3 bases, with 12 bases between them. The CDR3 length is 16 residues. Per the germline V gene, CDR1 is MNHEY and CDR2 is SVGAGI. CDR3 nucleotides: TGTGCCAGCAGTTACTCAATTATCCCAGGCTACAATGAGCAGTTCTTC. This codes for CASSYSIIPGYNEQFF.

The chain couples TRBV5-1 to TRBJ2-7; a weak D match, TRBD1 (6 bases). The CDR3 is 16 amino acids. Germline V gene lookup returns CDR1 SGHRS and CDR2 YFSETQ. Trimming shortened V by 3 bases and J by 2 bases, and 18 bases separated the two germline ends. This CDR3 reads CASSSKPGQRAYEQYF. CDR3 coding DNA: TGCGCCAGCAGCTCCAAACCGGGACAAAGGGCCTACGAGCAGTACTTC.

In DNA form, the CDR3 reads TGTGCCAGCAGCCCCCCGGGTTCCTATGGCTACACCTTC. This codes for CASSPPGSYGYTF. The gene calls are TRBV5-4 and TRBJ1-2; no definite D call. This CDR3 has 13 residues. The germline gives CDR1 SGHNT, CDR2 YYREEE (reference sequence). The V gene lost 4 bases and the J gene lost 4 bases, with 11 bases spanning the gap.

This chain connects TRBV2 to TRBJ2-7; D remains unclear. CDR3 length: 12 amino acids. Trimming took off 3 bases at V and 10 bases at J, with 13 bases between the two ends. The germline CDR1 and CDR2 sequences are SNHLY and FYNNEI. The CDR3 loop is CASSDQSYAQYF. The CDR3 region has the DNA TGTGCCAGCAGTGATCAGTCGTACGCTCAGTACTTC.

The chain is built from TRBV5-6 and TRBJ2-5, with a possible D match to TRBD1 (8 bases). CDR3 length equals 14 residues. V was clipped by 6 bases and J by 4 bases, with 16 bases between them. The germline V gene encodes CDR1 SGHDT and CDR2 YYEEEE. The CDR3 here is CASTAQGGGETQYF. As DNA, the CDR3 is TGTGCCAGCACCGCACAGGGGGGGGGAGAGACCCAGTACTTC.

This clone has just one count. The chain recombines TRBV6-1 with TRBJ2-7; TRBD2 matches 9 bases. The J segment lost 5 bases and the V segment lost 8 bases, leaving 13 bases of the junction unmatched. Germline V gene sequence: CDR1 MNHNS, CDR2 SASEGT. The CDR3 has 15 residues. CDR3 bases: TGTGCCAGCTCGTCTAGCGGGACCCCGGTCCACGAGCAGTACTTC. The encoded protein is CASSSSGTPVHEQYF.

This rearrangement joins TRBV7-9 to TRBJ2-7, with TRBD2 identical over 7 bases. Germline V gene data show CDR1 as SEHNR and CDR2 as FQNEAQ (reference sequence). This CDR3 has 15 amino acids. Germline trimming cut 5 bases from V and 2 bases from J; bases unmatched to any gene: 9. The CDR3 here is CASSPVGGVTYEQYF. The CDR3 DNA reads as TGTGCCAGCAGCCCGGTGGGGGGGGTAACCTACGAGCAGTACTTC.

The rearrangement uses TRBV5-3 and TRBJ1-5; D may be TRBD1 (5 bases). TRBV5-3 is an open reading frame, and its role is uncertain. Trimming cost V 1 base and J 0 bases, with 8 bases left between them. This CDR3 region has 15 residues. CDR3 in amino acids: CARSLPGNSNQPQHF. The DNA of the CDR3 is TGTGCCAGAAGCTTGCCAGGGAATAGCAATCAGCCCCAGCATTTT.

This chain links TRBV5-4 with TRBJ2-2; 9 nucleotides match TRBD1. After removal of 4 bases from V and 1 base from J, the junction contained 2 bases not matched to a gene. CDR3 size: 15 residues. CDR1 and CDR2 from the germline V gene are SGHNT and YYREEE (reference sequence). Here the CDR3 DNA reads TGTGCCAGCAGCAAGGGACAGGGGAACACCGGGGAGCTGTTTTTT. Its translation: CASSKGQGNTGELFF.

CDR3 sequence (DNA): TGTGCCAGCAGCCAAGACCTGAGACTAGCGGGTTCCAGATCCTTTTACGAGCAGTACTTC. Translation: CASSQDLRLAGSRSFYEQYF. The rearrangement uses TRBV7-3 and TRBJ2-7, with 10 bases identical to TRBD2. Trimming cost V 5 bases and J 4 bases; bases outside gene matches: 23. The CDR3 is 20 residues long. Germline lookup yields CDR1 SGHTA and CDR2 FQGTGA.

This chain joins TRBV2 and TRBJ2-3; 8 bases agree with TRBD1. Germline CDR1 SNHLY, CDR2 FYNNEI. The CDR3 totals 16 residues. Trimming at V came to 5 bases and at J to 0 bases, leaving 7 bases not matched to a gene. The DNA for the CDR3 is TGTGCCAGCAGTCTTGGACAGGGCGGAAGCACAGATACGCAGTATTTT. As protein: CASSLGQGGSTDTQYF.

This clone was seen just once. The J gene is TRBJ2-7, the V gene TRBV27; the D gene is possibly TRBD2 (6 bases). The CDR3 has 15 residues. V shed 5 bases and J shed 2 bases, with 16 bases lying between them. The V gene's germline CDR1 is MNHEY and CDR2 SMNVEV (reference sequence). The CDR3 loop reads CASSLSSGLPYEQYF. As DNA, the CDR3 is TGTGCCAGCAGTCTTAGTTCGGGACTCCCCTACGAGCAGTACTTC.

The rearrangement joins TRBV30 to TRBJ2-7; TRBD2 agrees at 7 bases. In germline, CDR1 is GTSNPN, CDR2 SVGIG (reference sequence). The V gene end was trimmed by 3 bases and the J gene end by 3 bases; junction bases not matched to a gene: 5. CDR3 length: 13 residues. CDR3 in amino acids: CAWSKAGLYEQYF. CDR3 nucleotides: TGTGCCTGGAGCAAAGCGGGGCTCTACGAGCAGTACTTC.

Regarding this clone: Germline and junction disagree at one end, which may indicate a read error. The chain couples TRBV6-5 to TRBJ2-1; 10 nucleotides agree with TRBD2. CDR1 and CDR2 from the germline V gene are MNHEY and SVGAGI. The CDR3 sequence is 16 residues long. CDR3 loop: CTSSLSTSGVYNEQFF. The DNA of the CDR3 is TGTACCAGCAGTTTAAGTACTAGCGGGGTCTACAATGAGCAGTTCTTC.

This rearrangement joins TRBV5-6 to TRBJ2-4; 9 bases match TRBD2. The CDR3 spans 18 residues. V lost 0 bases and J lost 0; bases outside the gene matches: 7. Looked up from germline, CDR1 is SGHDT and CDR2 is YYEEEE. The CDR3 bases are TGTGCCAGCAGCTTGGTTGGGCTAGCGGGGATAGCCAAAAACATTCAGTACTTC. This encodes CASSLVGLAGIAKNIQYF.

This chain uses TRBV7-9 with TRBJ1-6; perhaps TRBD1 as D (6 bases). CDR3 length: 17 residues. CDR1 is SEHNR and CDR2 is FQNEAQ in the germline V gene (reference sequence). V was cut by 2 bases and J by 5 bases, with 16 bases left in between. The DNA of the CDR3 is TGTGCCAGCAGCTTACACGGGACACCTCTTAATAATTCACCCCTCCACTTT. It yields the protein CASSLHGTPLNNSPLHF.

The rearrangement joins TRBV5-1 to TRBJ2-7, with 10 bases identical to TRBD2. Germline V gene data show CDR1 as SGHRS and CDR2 as YFSETQ. The CDR3 covers 15 residues. The J segment lost 5 bases and the V segment lost 4 bases, leaving 9 bases of the junction unmatched. The CDR3 DNA reads TGCGCCAGCAGCGTAGGGGTAGCGGGAGGCCACGAGCAGTACTTC. It yields the protein CASSVGVAGGHEQYF. The entire variable domain, with the rest obtained from reference TRBV5-1 and TRBJ2-7, is as follows: KAGVTQTPRYLIKTRGQQVTLSCSPISGHRSVSWYQQTPGQGLQFLFEYFSETQRNKGNFPGRFSGRQFSNSRSEMNVSTLELGDSALYLCASSVGVAGGHEQYFGPGTRLTVT.

This sequence joins TRBV12-1 and TRBJ2-6; no check of the table's D call, TRBD1, against the DNA was made. TRBV12-1 is an annotated pseudogene. The CDR3 runs 18 residues. In DNA form, the CDR3 reads TGTGCCAGCAGCGAGTTGCCTATAGGACAAAGTCGGGCCAACGTCCTGACTTTC. Its translation: CASSELPIGQSRANVLTF.

The chain carries TRBV21-1 and TRBJ2-4; the table names TRBD1, a call not compared with the DNA. TRBV21-1 is an annotated pseudogene. The CDR3 is 13 amino acids. CDR3 bases: TGTGCCAGCAGCAAAGGGGACAGTGAAATTCAGTACTTC. This encodes CASSKGDSEIQYF.

V gene TRBV9 combines with J gene TRBJ1-2; D is perhaps TRBD1 (6 bases). This CDR3 contains 14 residues. Germline CDR1 is SGDLS and CDR2 is YYNGEE. V was cut by 0 bases and J by 7 bases, with 13 bases left in between. In DNA form, the CDR3 reads TGTGCCAGCAGCGTAGGAAGCGGGGGCACTGGCTACACCTTC. Translated: CASSVGSGGTGYTF.

This rearrangement joins TRBV28 to TRBJ2-7; 9 bases map to TRBD2. Germline CDR1 and CDR2: MDHEN and SYDVKM. This CDR3 comprises 15 residues. V lost 5 bases, J lost 3 bases, and 8 bases stayed unmatched. The CDR3 DNA is TGTGCCAGCAGTCCCCGGGGTAGCGGGAGCTACGAGCAGTACTTC. This sequence encodes CASSPRGSGSYEQYF.

V and J are TRBV5-6 and TRBJ1-2; TRBD1 aligns across 7 bases. Unmatched junction bases numbered 6, after V lost 0 bases and J lost 4 bases. Germline CDR1 SGHDT, CDR2 YYEEEE. This CDR3 has 15 residues. The CDR3 protein is CASSLGQGGGYGYTF. CDR3 nucleotide sequence: TGTGCCAGCAGCTTGGGACAGGGTGGGGGCTATGGCTACACCTTC.